This is a list of T cell receptor beta chains from one sample in a study of regulatory T cells in long-lasting Graves disease. In TCRdb, the multiplex PCR reads were re-called with MiXCR into one record per CDR3 protein. The sample lists fewer than 650,000 distinct CDR3 sequences, 15% to 20% seen once, with approximately 18% in the top ten. The same data also contributed to another study, on T cells in Graves' hyperthyroidism and ophthalmopathy.

Specimen: peripheral blood mononuclear cells (PBMCs), collected at new diagnosis, from a patient treated with antithyroid drugs. These receptor sequences come from a young woman with Graves disease. Both conserved end residues are part of each CDR3. The D gene is left open where the match is weak. Rows give clone size only sometimes, using once, few, many, or a class for an expanded clone.

clone size: many; J gene: TRBJ2-5; D gene: NA; CDR3 length: 13; V gene: TRBV11-2; CDR3 DNA: TGTGCCAGCAGCCGAAGAACCCAAGAGACCCAGTACTTC; CDR3 protein: CASSRRTQETQYF
clone size: NA; J gene: TRBJ2-7; D gene: NA; CDR3 length: 14; V gene: TRBV4-2; CDR3 DNA: TGTGCCAGCAGCCAAGCGGCTAGTGGCTACGAGCAGTACTTC; CDR3 protein: CASSQAASGYEQYF
clone size: NA; J gene: TRBJ2-1; D gene: TRBD2; CDR3 length: 17; V gene: TRBV11-2; CDR3 DNA: TGTGCCAGCAGCTACCCAACCGGGACTAGAAGAAACGATGAGCAGCTCTTC; CDR3 protein: CASSYPTGTRRNDEQLF
clone size: few; J gene: TRBJ1-1; D gene: NA; CDR3 length: 15; V gene: TRBV19; CDR3 DNA: TGTGCCAGTAGTGAAATTCTGGATTCGTACACTGAAGCTTTCTTT; CDR3 protein: CASSEILDSYTEAFF
clone size: many; J gene: TRBJ2-7; D gene: TRBD1; CDR3 length: 13; V gene: TRBV20-1; CDR3 DNA: TGCAGTGCCTTCGAAGCAGGGGGCTACGAGCAGTACTTC; CDR3 protein: CSAFEAGGYEQYF
clone size: NA; J gene: TRBJ1-5; D gene: TRBD1; CDR3 length: 18; V gene: TRBV28; CDR3 DNA: TGTGCCAGCACCCCTAAGGGGAACAGGGGCCCCCCGGCTCAGCCCCAGCATTTT; CDR3 protein: CASTPKGNRGPPAQPQHF
clone size: many; J gene: TRBJ2-7; D gene: TRBD1; CDR3 length: 16; V gene: TRBV12-3/TRBV12-4; CDR3 DNA: TGTGCCAGCAGTTTGGGACAGGGGGATCTAGGAGGCGAGCAGTACTTC; CDR3 protein: CASSLGQGDLGGEQYF
clone size: NA; J gene: TRBJ2-1; D gene: TRBD2; CDR3 length: 14; V gene: TRBV3-1; CDR3 DNA: TGTGCCGCCAATAGCGGGAGCTCCTACAATGAGCAGTTCTTC; CDR3 protein: CAANSGSSYNEQFF
clone size: NA; J gene: TRBJ1-6; D gene: NA; CDR3 length: 15; V gene: TRBV19; CDR3 DNA: TGTGCCAGTAGTATTTCCGGGACGAGCAATTCACCCCTCCACTTT; CDR3 protein: CASSISGTSNSPLHF
clone size: many; J gene: TRBJ2-3; D gene: NA; CDR3 length: 15; V gene: TRBV11-2; CDR3 DNA: TGTGCCAGCAGCTTTATTCCGCTGAGCACAGATACGCAGTATTTT; CDR3 protein: CASSFIPLSTDTQYF
clone size: many; J gene: TRBJ1-6; D gene: NA; CDR3 length: 13; V gene: TRBV12-3/TRBV12-4; CDR3 DNA: TGTGCCAGCAGCCCCAGGGATAATTCACCCCTCCACTTT; CDR3 protein: CASSPRDNSPLHF
clone size: NA; J gene: TRBJ2-5; D gene: NA; CDR3 length: 16; V gene: TRBV4-1; CDR3 DNA: TGCGCCAGCAGCCAAGATTTCCCTTCCAGGGGAGAGACCCGGTACTTC; CDR3 protein: CASSQDFPSRGETRYF
clone size: NA; J gene: TRBJ2-3; D gene: NA; CDR3 length: 20; V gene: TRBV11-1; CDR3 DNA: NA; CDR3 protein: CASSFYICSADGLTTDTQYF
clone size: few; J gene: TRBJ2-7; D gene: NA; CDR3 length: 14; V gene: TRBV6-1; CDR3 DNA: TGTGCCAGCAGTGAAACAGTGGTGGCCTACGAGCAGTACTTC; CDR3 protein: CASSETVVAYEQYF
clone size: NA; J gene: TRBJ1-2; D gene: TRBD1; CDR3 length: 12; V gene: TRBV3-1; CDR3 DNA: TGTGCCAGCAGCACCTACAGGGGTGGCTACACCTTC; CDR3 protein: CASSTYRGGYTF
clone size: NA; J gene: TRBJ1-2; D gene: NA; CDR3 length: 13; V gene: TRBV5-1; CDR3 DNA: TGCGCCAGCAGCTTGACGGGGATTGGAGGCTACACCTTC; CDR3 protein: CASSLTGIGGYTF
clone size: NA; J gene: TRBJ2-7; D gene: NA; CDR3 length: 13; V gene: TRBV20-1; CDR3 DNA: TGCAGTGCTAGACGGACTAACTCCTACGAGCAGTACTTC; CDR3 protein: CSARRTNSYEQYF
clone size: few; J gene: TRBJ2-1; D gene: NA; CDR3 length: 14; V gene: TRBV3-1; CDR3 DNA: TGTGCCAGCAGCCCCAACGTCGAGCGCAATGAGCAGTTCTTC; CDR3 protein: CASSPNVERNEQFF
clone size: many; J gene: TRBJ1-2; D gene: NA; CDR3 length: 14; V gene: TRBV12-3/TRBV12-4; CDR3 DNA: TGTGCCAGCAGCCGTGGGACAATCCTACATGGCTACACCTTC; CDR3 protein: CASSRGTILHGYTF
clone size: many; J gene: TRBJ2-3; D gene: NA; CDR3 length: 14; V gene: TRBV3-1; CDR3 DNA: TGTGCCAGCAGGCAGCAGGGAGACACAGATACGCAGTATTTT; CDR3 protein: CASRQQGDTDTQYF
clone size: many; J gene: TRBJ2-7; D gene: TRBD2; CDR3 length: 16; V gene: TRBV12-3/TRBV12-4; CDR3 DNA: TGTGCCAGCAGTTTAACACCTAGCGGGAGAGCCTACGAGCAGTACTTC; CDR3 protein: CASSLTPSGRAYEQYF
clone size: few; J gene: TRBJ1-1; D gene: TRBD1; CDR3 length: 17; V gene: TRBV7-9; CDR3 DNA: TGTGCCAGCAGCTTAGTAGGGACAGGGAGAATGAACACTGAAGCTTTCTTT; CDR3 protein: CASSLVGTGRMNTEAFF
clone size: many; J gene: TRBJ2-7; D gene: TRBD1; CDR3 length: 14; V gene: TRBV7-2; CDR3 DNA: TGTGCCAGCAGCTTAGGCCGACAGGGCTACGAGCAGTACTTC; CDR3 protein: CASSLGRQGYEQYF
clone size: NA; J gene: TRBJ2-1; D gene: TRBD2; CDR3 length: 14; V gene: TRBV5-4; CDR3 DNA: TGTGCCAGCAGCTTGGAACTAGCGGATACTATTCAGTTCTTC; CDR3 protein: CASSLELADTIQFF
clone size: NA; J gene: TRBJ1-2; D gene: NA; CDR3 length: 14; V gene: TRBV24-1; CDR3 DNA: TGTGCCACCAGTGATCCCACAGGGATCTATAGTTACACCTTC; CDR3 protein: CATSDPTGIYSYTF
clone size: few; J gene: TRBJ2-5; D gene: NA; CDR3 length: 15; V gene: TRBV5-1; CDR3 DNA: TGCGCCAGCAGCTGGCGGGACAGAACGCAAGAGACCCAGTACTTC; CDR3 protein: CASSWRDRTQETQYF
clone size: many; J gene: TRBJ2-3; D gene: NA; CDR3 length: 15; V gene: TRBV11-1; CDR3 DNA: TGTGCCAGTACTGGACTCGCGGGTAGCACAGATACGCAGTATTTT; CDR3 protein: CASTGLAGSTDTQYF
clone size: many; J gene: TRBJ2-1; D gene: NA; CDR3 length: 14; V gene: TRBV20-1; CDR3 DNA: TGCAGTGCAAACCTAGAGTATCCCTACAATGAGCAGTTCTTC; CDR3 protein: CSANLEYPYNEQFF
clone size: few; J gene: TRBJ2-7; D gene: TRBD2; CDR3 length: 14; V gene: TRBV20-1; CDR3 DNA: TGCAGTGCGGGCGGGGGTTGGGGACTGTACGAGCAGTACTTC; CDR3 protein: CSAGGGWGLYEQYF
clone size: NA; J gene: TRBJ1-5; D gene: TRBD1; CDR3 length: 17; V gene: TRBV6-2/TRBV6-3; CDR3 DNA: TGTGCCAGCAGTTACAATGGGGACAGCCTTAGCAATCAGCCCCAGCATTTT; CDR3 protein: CASSYNGDSLSNQPQHF
clone size: few; J gene: TRBJ2-2; D gene: TRBD2; CDR3 length: 16; V gene: TRBV3-1; CDR3 DNA: TGTGCCAGCAGCCCAAATCTAGCGGGAGAGACCGGGGAGCTGTTTTTT; CDR3 protein: CASSPNLAGETGELFF
clone size: few; J gene: TRBJ1-4; D gene: TRBD1; CDR3 length: 14; V gene: TRBV19; CDR3 DNA: TGTGCCAGTAGTTATGGGACAGGGCCTGAAAAACTGTTTTTT; CDR3 protein: CASSYGTGPEKLFF
clone size: NA; J gene: TRBJ2-3; D gene: TRBD1; CDR3 length: 15; V gene: TRBV5-1; CDR3 DNA: TGCGCCAGTTCACAACGGACAGGGTCACAAGATACGCAGTATTTT; CDR3 protein: CASSQRTGSQDTQYF
clone size: few; J gene: TRBJ1-2; D gene: NA; CDR3 length: 16; V gene: TRBV9; CDR3 DNA: TGTGCCAGCAGCCTCACGAGGTCTGGCGGCAGCTATGGCTACACCTTC; CDR3 protein: CASSLTRSGGSYGYTF
clone size: many; J gene: TRBJ2-2; D gene: NA; CDR3 length: 14; V gene: TRBV29-1; CDR3 DNA: TGCAGCGTTGTCAGAGGGCCGGGGACCGGGGAGCTGTTTTTT; CDR3 protein: CSVVRGPGTGELFF
clone size: NA; J gene: TRBJ1-6; D gene: TRBD1; CDR3 length: 15; V gene: TRBV12-3/TRBV12-4; CDR3 DNA: TGTGCCAGCAGTTTCGCGGACAGGGTAAATTCACCCCTCCACTTT; CDR3 protein: CASSFADRVNSPLHF
clone size: many; J gene: TRBJ2-7; D gene: NA; CDR3 length: 14; V gene: TRBV7-9; CDR3 DNA: TGTGCCAGCAGCTTAGACGGAGGAGCCTACGAGCAGTACTTC; CDR3 protein: CASSLDGGAYEQYF
clone size: many; J gene: TRBJ2-5; D gene: NA; CDR3 length: 17; V gene: TRBV15; CDR3 DNA: TGTGCCACCAGCAGAGATATAACAGTCGGCCTTCTAGAGACCCAGTACTTC; CDR3 protein: CATSRDITVGLLETQYF
clone size: many; J gene: TRBJ1-2; D gene: NA; CDR3 length: 13; V gene: TRBV20-1; CDR3 DNA: TGCAGTGCTAGAGATGACAGAAACTATGGCTACACCTTC; CDR3 protein: CSARDDRNYGYTF
clone size: few; J gene: TRBJ1-2; D gene: NA; CDR3 length: 17; V gene: TRBV4-1; CDR3 DNA: TGCGCCAGCAGCCAAGATTCTGCGGCCCGGACAGACAATGGCTACACCTTC; CDR3 protein: CASSQDSAARTDNGYTF
clone size: few; J gene: TRBJ2-1; D gene: TRBD2; CDR3 length: 16; V gene: TRBV2; CDR3 DNA: TGTGCCAGCAGTCGACTAGCGGGACAGATCTACAATGAGCAGTTCTTC; CDR3 protein: CASSRLAGQIYNEQFF
clone size: NA; J gene: TRBJ1-5; D gene: TRBD1; CDR3 length: 15; V gene: TRBV20-1; CDR3 DNA: TGCAGTGCTAGTAGGGTCGGACAGGGGAATCAGCCCCAGCATTTT; CDR3 protein: CSASRVGQGNQPQHF
clone size: many; J gene: TRBJ1-1; D gene: NA; CDR3 length: 14; V gene: TRBV6-5; CDR3 DNA: TGTGCCAGCAGTTGGGACATCATGAACACTGAAGCTTTCTTT; CDR3 protein: CASSWDIMNTEAFF
clone size: few; J gene: TRBJ2-1; D gene: NA; CDR3 length: 16; V gene: TRBV20-1; CDR3 DNA: TGCAGTGCTAGAGATCCAATTCACAGGGACGGGAATGAGCAGTTCTTC; CDR3 protein: CSARDPIHRDGNEQFF
clone size: many; J gene: TRBJ1-5; D gene: NA; CDR3 length: 13; V gene: TRBV2; CDR3 DNA: TGTGCCAGCTCCTCGGGACCCAATCAGCCCCAGCATTTT; CDR3 protein: CASSSGPNQPQHF
clone size: many; J gene: TRBJ2-7; D gene: NA; CDR3 length: 15; V gene: TRBV2; CDR3 DNA: TGTGCCAGCGGGTTAGACGAGGGTACCACCTACGAGCAGTACTTC; CDR3 protein: CASGLDEGTTYEQYF
clone size: many; J gene: TRBJ1-5; D gene: NA; CDR3 length: 16; V gene: TRBV6-1; CDR3 DNA: TGTGCCAGCAGACGCGAAACAGGAGCTAGCAATCAGCCCCAGCATTTT; CDR3 protein: CASRRETGASNQPQHF
clone size: NA; J gene: TRBJ2-5; D gene: TRBD2; CDR3 length: 16; V gene: TRBV20-1; CDR3 DNA: TGCAGTGCTAGGAATACCGGGACTAGGGGCATAGAGACCCAGCACTTC; CDR3 protein: CSARNTGTRGIETQHF
clone size: many; J gene: TRBJ2-3; D gene: NA; CDR3 length: 13; V gene: TRBV11-3; CDR3 DNA: TGTGCCAGCAGCTTAACCGGCGTGGATACGCAGTATTTT; CDR3 protein: CASSLTGVDTQYF
clone size: many; J gene: TRBJ2-7; D gene: NA; CDR3 length: 14; V gene: TRBV28; CDR3 DNA: TGTGCCAGCAGCCTCAGGCAGGGATCCTACGAGCAGTACTTC; CDR3 protein: CASSLRQGSYEQYF
clone size: few; J gene: TRBJ2-4; D gene: NA; CDR3 length: 14; V gene: TRBV6-1; CDR3 DNA: TGTGCCAGCAGCACCACGGCAGGTGGGAACATTCAGTACTTC; CDR3 protein: CASSTTAGGNIQYF
clone size: few; J gene: TRBJ2-3; D gene: TRBD2; CDR3 length: 16; V gene: TRBV5-1; CDR3 DNA: TGCGCCAGCAGCTTGAAAGCGCGGGGGGGGGCAGATACGCAGTATTTT; CDR3 protein: CASSLKARGGADTQYF
clone size: NA; J gene: TRBJ2-2; D gene: NA; CDR3 length: 14; V gene: TRBV12-3/TRBV12-4; CDR3 DNA: TGTGCCAGCAGTTTACTACGTGGGGGCGGGGAGCTGTTTTTT; CDR3 protein: CASSLLRGGGELFF